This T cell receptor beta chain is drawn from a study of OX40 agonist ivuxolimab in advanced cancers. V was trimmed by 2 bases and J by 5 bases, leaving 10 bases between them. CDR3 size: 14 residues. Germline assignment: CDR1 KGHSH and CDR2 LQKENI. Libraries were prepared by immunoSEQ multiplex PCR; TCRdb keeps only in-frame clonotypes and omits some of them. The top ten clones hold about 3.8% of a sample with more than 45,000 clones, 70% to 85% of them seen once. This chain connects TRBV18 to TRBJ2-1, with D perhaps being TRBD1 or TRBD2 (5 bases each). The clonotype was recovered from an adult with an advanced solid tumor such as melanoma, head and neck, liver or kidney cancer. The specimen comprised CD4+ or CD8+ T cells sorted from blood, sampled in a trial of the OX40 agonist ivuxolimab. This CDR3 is CASSPRGRDNEQFF. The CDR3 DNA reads TGTGCCAGCTCACCAAGGGGACGCGACAATGAGCAGTTCTTC.